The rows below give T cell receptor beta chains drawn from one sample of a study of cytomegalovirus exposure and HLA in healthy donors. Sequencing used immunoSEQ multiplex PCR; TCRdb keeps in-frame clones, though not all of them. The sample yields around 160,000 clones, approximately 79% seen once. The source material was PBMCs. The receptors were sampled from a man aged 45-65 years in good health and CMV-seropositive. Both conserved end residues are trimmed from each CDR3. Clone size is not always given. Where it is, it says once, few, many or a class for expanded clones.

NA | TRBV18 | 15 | ASSLGVAGFSGNTIY
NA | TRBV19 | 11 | ASSATGSGKLF
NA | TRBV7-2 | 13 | ASSSASGGLGTQY
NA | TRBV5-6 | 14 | ASSLGYREEGYGYT
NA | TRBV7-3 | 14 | ASSSTGQGAYNEQF
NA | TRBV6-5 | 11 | ASSPGTVYGYT
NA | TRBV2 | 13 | ASSLAGLRQNTQY
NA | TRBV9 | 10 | ASSSGSRELF
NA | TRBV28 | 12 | ASSLSIRDTEAF
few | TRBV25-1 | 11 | ASMGQGKNIQY
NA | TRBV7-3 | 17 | ASSLSPRGQIPLHTEAF
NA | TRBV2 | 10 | ATRDRVYEQY
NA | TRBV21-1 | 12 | ASSKIGPGTEAF
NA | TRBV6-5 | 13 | ASSLRTESNYGYT
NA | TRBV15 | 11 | ATSKGQGQTQY
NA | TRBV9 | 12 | ASSVYSGGDEQY
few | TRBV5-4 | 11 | ASSFDRTYEQY
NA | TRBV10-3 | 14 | AISEPGQAINSPLH
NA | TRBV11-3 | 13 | ASSLEARVAYGYT
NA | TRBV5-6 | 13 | ASSFIEVNTGELF
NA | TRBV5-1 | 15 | ASSSRQGAIGDSPLH
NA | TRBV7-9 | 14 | ASSLVGVRSTDTQY
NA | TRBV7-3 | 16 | ASSPYGLAGVLVNEQF
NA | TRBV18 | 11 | ASSPRTATGTF
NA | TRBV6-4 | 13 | ASSGLAGGRNEQF
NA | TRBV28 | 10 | ASTAGRQPQH
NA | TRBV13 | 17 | ASSPGTSGGRSSTDTQY
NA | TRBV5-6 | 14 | ASSRGQVGNTGELF
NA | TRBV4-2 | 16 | ASSHQPLAGESTDTQY
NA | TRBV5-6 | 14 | ASSLRQDYSGNTIY
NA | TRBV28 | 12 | ASNLQGGGTEAF
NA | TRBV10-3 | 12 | AISEPLAADTQY
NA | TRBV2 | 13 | ASREQGGTAGGYT
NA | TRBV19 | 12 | ASSMPATARKLF
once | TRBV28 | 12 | ASSLYDRNSPLH
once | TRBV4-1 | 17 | ASSQGETSGGASYNEQF
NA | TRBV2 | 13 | ASSGRVATNEKLF
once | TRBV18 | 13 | ASSSPDRNTGELF
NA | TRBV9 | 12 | ASSVSGVPGELF
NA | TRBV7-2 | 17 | ASSLGPPFGRSNTGELF
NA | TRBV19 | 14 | ASSRGGVWVFAEAF
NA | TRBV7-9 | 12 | ASSLEGGLSGYT
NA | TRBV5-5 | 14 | ASSAATGASGDTQY
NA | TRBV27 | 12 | ASSEVGEASEQY
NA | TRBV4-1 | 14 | ASSQVLMTGIETQY